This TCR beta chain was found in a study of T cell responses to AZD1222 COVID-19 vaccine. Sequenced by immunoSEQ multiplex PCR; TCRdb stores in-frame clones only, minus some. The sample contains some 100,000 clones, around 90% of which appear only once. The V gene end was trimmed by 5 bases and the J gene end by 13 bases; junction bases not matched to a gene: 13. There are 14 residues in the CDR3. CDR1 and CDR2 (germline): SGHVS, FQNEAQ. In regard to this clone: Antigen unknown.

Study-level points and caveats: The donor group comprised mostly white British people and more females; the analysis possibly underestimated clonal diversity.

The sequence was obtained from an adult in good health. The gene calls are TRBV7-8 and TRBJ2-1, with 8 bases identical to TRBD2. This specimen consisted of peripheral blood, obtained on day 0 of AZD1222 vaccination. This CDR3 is CASSPAGGGGSQFF. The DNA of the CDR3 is TGTGCCAGCAGCCCGGCGGGTGGCGGGGGGTCTCAGTTCTTC.